The T cell receptor beta chain under discussion was sequenced for a study of beta chain features in type 1 diabetes. Study results and caveats: Among all four CD4+ subsets, Type 1 diabetes patients had TCRB CDR3s that were moderately but significantly shorter.

This clone has a handful of counts. As yet, its antigen is unknown. Germline-derived CDR1 and CDR2 are SGHRS and YFSETQ. The V gene end was trimmed by 1 base and the J gene end by 0 bases; junction bases not matched to a gene: 6. CDR3 length: 17 residues. Expressed TCRB transcripts were sequenced because the entire RNA isolate underwent reverse transcription. Assay used: immunoSEQ multiplex PCR; TCRdb lists only in-frame clones, some missing. Here the sample spans 640,000 or so clones, 11% to 15% being singletons. This receptor was taken from a young man with type 1 diabetes. The sequenced material came from naive CD4+ T cells from blood. The rearrangement joins TRBV5-1 to TRBJ2-2, with TRBD2 identical over 7 bases. CDR3 coding DNA: TGCGCCAGCAGCTTGAGGGCTAGCGGAGCGAACACCGGGGAGCTGTTTTTT. Protein sequence: CASSLRASGANTGELFF. Variable domain in full (rest from reference TRBV5-1 and TRBJ2-2): KAGVTQTPRYLIKTRGQQVTLSCSPISGHRSVSWYQQTPGQGLQFLFEYFSETQRNKGNFPGRFSGRQFSNSRSEMNVSTLELGDSALYLCASSLRASGANTGELFFGEGSRLTVL.